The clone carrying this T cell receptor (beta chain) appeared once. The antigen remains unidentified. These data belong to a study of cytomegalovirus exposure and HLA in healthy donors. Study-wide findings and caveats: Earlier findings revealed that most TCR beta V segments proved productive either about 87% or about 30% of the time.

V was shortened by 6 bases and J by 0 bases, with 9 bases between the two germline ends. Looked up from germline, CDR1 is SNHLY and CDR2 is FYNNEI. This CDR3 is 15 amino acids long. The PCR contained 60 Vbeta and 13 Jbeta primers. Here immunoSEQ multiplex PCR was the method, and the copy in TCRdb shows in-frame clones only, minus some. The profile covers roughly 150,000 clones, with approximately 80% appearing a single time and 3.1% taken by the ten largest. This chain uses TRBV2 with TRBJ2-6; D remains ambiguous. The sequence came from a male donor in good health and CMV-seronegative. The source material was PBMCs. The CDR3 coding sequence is TGTGCCAGCAGCCGACAAAACTCTGGGGCCAACGTCCTGACTTTC. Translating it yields CASSRQNSGANVLTF.